This T cell receptor (beta chain) emerged from a study of CD8 T cells in Susac syndrome (dated by TCRdb to between 2019 and 2020). About the full investigation: Of the Susac syndrome patients who were sequenced, eight were in clinical remission while about six had clinically active disease. At blood withdrawal, Susac syndrome patients were therapy-naive, treated with corticosteroids (with IVIg additionally given to some), or treated with IVIg alone. The clonality of the CD8+ T cell repertoire was compared across 11 to 12 healthy donors, around 14 Susac syndrome patients and roughly 15 multiple sclerosis patients. Repertoire sequencing was used to test whether CD8+ T cell activation and differentiation in Susac syndrome was antigen driven.

RNA was extracted with the RNeasy kit and 0.5 to 1 ug was reverse transcribed using random hexamers. The immunoSEQ multiplex PCR assay, covering 54 Vbeta and 13 Jbeta segments, was used to amplify TCR beta CDR3 regions. Bias from PCR amplification was corrected by using a synthetic template baseline for primer optimization and for computational correction. Per the original workflow: Reads were assigned to V, D and J genes according to IMGT and analyzed in immunoSEQ Analyzer, with only productive sequences retained. Clonality was calculated as one minus the Shannon entropy normalized by log2 of the number of productive unique sequences. Public and private clones were assessed among the 100 most prevalent clones of each patient and control. Clones were defined as Susac-specific when absent from the healthy and MS cohorts, from approximately 970 published viral clones and from other ImmuneACCESS disease sequences. The raw public reads went through TCRdb reprocessing: fastp at Q25, MiXCR clone calling, in-frame beta chains kept. One record per CDR3 amino acid sequence lists the most common genes and DNA. The V and J calls here are based on TCRdb, not the publication. This sample lists more than 95,000 distinct CDR3 sequences; around 94% were detected once. The top ten clones comprise 0.2% to 0.25% of the sample.

Peripheral blood CD8+ and CD4+ T cells from healthy donors, Susac syndrome patients and multiple sclerosis patients were profiled by high-throughput TCR beta sequencing. The Susac syndrome patients fulfilled recently defined diagnostic criteria for either definite or probable disease. CD8+ TEMRA cells were enriched by FACS, while bulk CD8+ and CD4+ T cells were purified by magnetic negative isolation. Blood was collected in EDTA tubes and processed within 24 hours, with PBMCs isolated through density gradient centrifugation. PBMCs destined for TCR sequencing were cryopreserved in liquid nitrogen and later thawed in a 37 °C water bath. The sorted or isolated CD4+, CD8+ and CD8+ TEMRA cells reached a purity of at least 90%. The full study reports these points: CD8+ repertoires in Susac syndrome showed clonal expansion, which was highest in CD8+ TEMRA cells and was greater in clinically active patients than in remitting patients. The study acknowledged that relatively few individuals were included in the TCR sequencing and HLA analysis. In the total CD8+ and CD8+ TEMRA repertoires, around 17 and five Susac-specific public clones, respectively, were identified.

With respect to this clonotype: It lacks a known antigen. No clone much larger than this one lies a single base away; base qualities are absent.

The sequencing input was CD8+ T cells from PBMCs. This receptor was taken from a human donor with Susac syndrome.

The CDR3 region: CASSYVLGAETQYF. In nucleotide form, the sequence is TGTGCCAGCAGTTACGTTCTAGGAGCAGAGACCCAGTACTTC. This sequence uses TRBV6-5 and TRBJ2-5; no D gene call is confident. The CDR3 covers 14 residues, taking in both the cysteine and the phenylalanine. Only the CDR3 region is kept as DNA, spanning 42 bases read in frame from base 1. Between the V and J ends, shortened by 2 bases and 4 bases respectively, the junction contains 11 bases. The germline V gene yields MNHEY for CDR1 and SVGAGI for CDR2.